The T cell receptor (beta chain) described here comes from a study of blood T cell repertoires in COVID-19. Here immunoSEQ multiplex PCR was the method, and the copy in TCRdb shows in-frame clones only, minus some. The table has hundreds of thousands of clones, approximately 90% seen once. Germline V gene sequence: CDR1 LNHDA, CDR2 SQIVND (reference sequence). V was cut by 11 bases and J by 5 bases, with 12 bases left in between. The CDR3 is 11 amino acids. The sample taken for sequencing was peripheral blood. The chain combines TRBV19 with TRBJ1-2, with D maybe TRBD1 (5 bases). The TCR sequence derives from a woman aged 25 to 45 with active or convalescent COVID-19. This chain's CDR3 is CAATGEYGYTF. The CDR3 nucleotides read TGTGCCGCTACAGGAGAATATGGCTACACCTTC.